The source of this T cell receptor beta chain is a study of blood T cells in healthy people across ages. This clonotype was counted a few times. Antigen unknown. Together with a sample-barcoded 5' primer, a J-beta primer mix was included in a second PCR lasting about 7 to 11 cycles. TCRdb reprocessed the 5' RACE reads via MiXCR and lists one record per CDR3 protein. The sample carries around 1.7 million distinct CDR3 sequences, 28% recorded once. Per the germline V gene, CDR1 is DFQATT and CDR2 is SNEGSKA (reference sequence). This CDR3 region has 12 residues. Overall study results and limits: Per million T cells, TCR beta diversity dropped about linearly as age rose. Strongly correlated with naive T cell percentage was TCR beta diversity.

Sequences were obtained from blood. This receptor was taken from a woman under 40 in good health. The J gene is TRBJ2-5, the V gene TRBV20-1; D gene uncertain. The CDR3 region is CSGFFLGETQYF. CDR3 bases: TGCAGCGGCTTCTTCCTCGGAGAGACCCAGTACTTC.